This TCR beta chain comes out of a study of blood T cell repertoires in COVID-19. About the study: Sample material is recorded as cDNA or gDNA derived from T cells, B-cell-depleted T cells, or PBMCs.

The germline gives CDR1 SGHRS, CDR2 YFSETQ. The CDR3 totals 13 residues. V was trimmed by 0 bases and J by 3 bases, leaving 6 bases between them. Assay: immunoSEQ multiplex PCR; the TCRdb copy retains only in-frame clones and omits some. In the table there are over 250,000 clones, just under 90% of which are singletons. Sequenced sample: peripheral blood. This rearrangement joins TRBV5-1 to TRBJ1-2; D call uncertain. The sequence derives from a woman aged 50 to 60 with COVID-19, enrolled during active disease. The CDR3 loop is CASSLGGDYGYTF. CDR3 DNA: TGCGCCAGCAGCTTGGGAGGTGACTATGGCTACACCTTC.